Given below is one T cell receptor (beta chain) in context. No antigen is known for it. No base quality information exists; no much larger clone differs at one position. The V end loses 6 bases and the J end loses 3 bases, and a stretch of 15 bases separates them. Looking up the germline V gene (reference sequence) yields CDR1 SEHNR and CDR2 FQNEAQ. From the cysteine through the phenylalanine, the CDR3 covers 15 amino acids. Only CDR3 DNA is held: 45 bases, read in frame from base 1. Read against the paper, the sample's time point label means: 20 to 30 weeks on oral tofacitinib. The treatment or condition label for this specimen denotes: oral pan-JAK inhibitor, 5-10 mg twice daily. Peripheral blood and lesional scalp punch biopsies were obtained from patients with alopecia areata. PBMCs were isolated by density centrifugation and stained for CD3, CD4 and CD8, after which CD4+ and CD8+ T cells were sorted on a FACSAria.

This sample is drawn from a study of CD8+ T cells in alopecia areata (dated by TCRdb to the late 2010s). Regarding the study in general: The treated patients took part in an open-label pilot trial in which moderate-to-severe alopecia areata was treated with oral tofacitinib at 5 to 10 mg twice daily. Patients stayed on tofacitinib for 6 to 18 months and then had 6 months of follow-up off drug so that delayed response and recurrence could be assessed. Disease severity in treated patients was measured with the SALT score, which quantifies the percentage of affected scalp surface area. High-throughput TCRbeta sequencing was used to examine T cell clonal expansion in alopecia areata in both the C3H/HeJ mouse model and human patients. In humans, TCRbeta sequencing was performed on scalp tissue and on sorted CD4+ and CD8+ peripheral blood T cells from healthy controls and from patients with patchy or totalis/universalis alopecia areata. Tofacitinib-treated patients had biopsies at baseline and at 4 and 24 weeks of treatment, with a later scalp biopsy in several patients. Scalp clonality was compared among normal scalp (n=4), patchy alopecia areata scalp (n=8), and alopecia totalis/universalis scalp (n=8). RNA came from the PAXgene miRNA kit for fixed scalp, the miRNeasy kit for PBMCs, and the RNeasy kit for mouse skin. TCRbeta CDR3 regions were amplified by immunoSEQ multiplex PCR with 35 Vbeta forward and 13 Jbeta reverse primers.

The library was produced with the immunoSEQ multiplex PCR assay. RNA was extracted from all samples and reverse transcribed into cDNA, which served as template for TCR sequencing. SuperScript III was used to make first-strand cDNA, primed with a 2:1 mix of oligo-dT and random hexamers. Amplification bias was assessed with a synthetic immune receptor repertoire, and residual bias was removed computationally. In the source study's methods: After raw reads were preprocessed to remove errors, the CDR3 was defined following IMGT conventions as running from the conserved cysteine to phenylalanine. Clonality was computed by normalizing Shannon entropy by log2 of the number of productive unique TCRs and subtracting the result from 1. Whether scalp clones were CD4 or CD8 was inferred by matching scalp TCRbeta sequences against CD4 and CD8 repertoires sorted from blood. TCRdb holds this immuneACCESS table with in-frame rearrangements only. Some clones are missing; in checked studies, unresolved V genes explain under half, and the rest has no known cause. The V and J calls and clone size were taken over from that table, and D and trimming were inferred from the DNA. The sample data list about 90,000 clones, and roughly 40% of these were observed just once. In total, the top ten clones hold less than 20% of the sample.

Paper-wide results and their limitations: Because the treated cohort was small and had just a single nonresponder, larger studies are needed to establish links between baseline CD8+ expansion and response. Shared TCR sequences between patients were less evident than in mice, which may be partly attributable to HLA diversity in the patient population. Compared with normal scalp, lesional scalp, particularly in alopecia totalis/universalis, had higher clonality and more expanded CD8+ clones, which suggests antigenic drive. Scalp clonality and the number of expanded CD8+ clones among the top 100 scalp clones were significantly decreased by tofacitinib. Unlike mouse skin, where gammadelta T cells dominate, normal human skin contains resident alphabeta T cells that get sequenced too, which complicates analysis of the scalp TCR repertoire. During tofacitinib treatment, many expanded lesional clones stuck around in both scalp and blood, and this persistence may partly explain why relapse happens after treatment is stopped.

The chain uses TRBV7-9 and TRBJ2-1; the D segment is perhaps TRBD1 or TRBD2, each sharing 5 matched bases. Sequenced material: CD8+ T cells sorted from blood, taken at week 24, from a patient treated with tofacitinib. This clonotype originated in a human donor with alopecia areata. The bases read TGTGCCAGCAGGGGACGAGGCGGTAGCTACAATGAGCAGTTCTTC. It encodes CASRGRGGSYNEQFF.